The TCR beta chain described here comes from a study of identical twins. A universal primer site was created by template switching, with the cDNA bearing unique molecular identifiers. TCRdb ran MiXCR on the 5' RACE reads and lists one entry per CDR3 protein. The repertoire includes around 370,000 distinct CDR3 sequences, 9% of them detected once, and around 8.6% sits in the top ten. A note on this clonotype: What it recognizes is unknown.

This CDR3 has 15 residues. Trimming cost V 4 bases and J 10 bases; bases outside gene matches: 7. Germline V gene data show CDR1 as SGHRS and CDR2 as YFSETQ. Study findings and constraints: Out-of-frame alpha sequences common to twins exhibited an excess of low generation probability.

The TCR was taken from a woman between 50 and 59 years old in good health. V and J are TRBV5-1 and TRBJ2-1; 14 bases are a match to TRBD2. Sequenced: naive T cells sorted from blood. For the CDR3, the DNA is TGCGCCAGCAGCCTGGGACTAGCGGGAGAGCACGAGCAGTTCTTC. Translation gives CASSLGLAGEHEQFF.